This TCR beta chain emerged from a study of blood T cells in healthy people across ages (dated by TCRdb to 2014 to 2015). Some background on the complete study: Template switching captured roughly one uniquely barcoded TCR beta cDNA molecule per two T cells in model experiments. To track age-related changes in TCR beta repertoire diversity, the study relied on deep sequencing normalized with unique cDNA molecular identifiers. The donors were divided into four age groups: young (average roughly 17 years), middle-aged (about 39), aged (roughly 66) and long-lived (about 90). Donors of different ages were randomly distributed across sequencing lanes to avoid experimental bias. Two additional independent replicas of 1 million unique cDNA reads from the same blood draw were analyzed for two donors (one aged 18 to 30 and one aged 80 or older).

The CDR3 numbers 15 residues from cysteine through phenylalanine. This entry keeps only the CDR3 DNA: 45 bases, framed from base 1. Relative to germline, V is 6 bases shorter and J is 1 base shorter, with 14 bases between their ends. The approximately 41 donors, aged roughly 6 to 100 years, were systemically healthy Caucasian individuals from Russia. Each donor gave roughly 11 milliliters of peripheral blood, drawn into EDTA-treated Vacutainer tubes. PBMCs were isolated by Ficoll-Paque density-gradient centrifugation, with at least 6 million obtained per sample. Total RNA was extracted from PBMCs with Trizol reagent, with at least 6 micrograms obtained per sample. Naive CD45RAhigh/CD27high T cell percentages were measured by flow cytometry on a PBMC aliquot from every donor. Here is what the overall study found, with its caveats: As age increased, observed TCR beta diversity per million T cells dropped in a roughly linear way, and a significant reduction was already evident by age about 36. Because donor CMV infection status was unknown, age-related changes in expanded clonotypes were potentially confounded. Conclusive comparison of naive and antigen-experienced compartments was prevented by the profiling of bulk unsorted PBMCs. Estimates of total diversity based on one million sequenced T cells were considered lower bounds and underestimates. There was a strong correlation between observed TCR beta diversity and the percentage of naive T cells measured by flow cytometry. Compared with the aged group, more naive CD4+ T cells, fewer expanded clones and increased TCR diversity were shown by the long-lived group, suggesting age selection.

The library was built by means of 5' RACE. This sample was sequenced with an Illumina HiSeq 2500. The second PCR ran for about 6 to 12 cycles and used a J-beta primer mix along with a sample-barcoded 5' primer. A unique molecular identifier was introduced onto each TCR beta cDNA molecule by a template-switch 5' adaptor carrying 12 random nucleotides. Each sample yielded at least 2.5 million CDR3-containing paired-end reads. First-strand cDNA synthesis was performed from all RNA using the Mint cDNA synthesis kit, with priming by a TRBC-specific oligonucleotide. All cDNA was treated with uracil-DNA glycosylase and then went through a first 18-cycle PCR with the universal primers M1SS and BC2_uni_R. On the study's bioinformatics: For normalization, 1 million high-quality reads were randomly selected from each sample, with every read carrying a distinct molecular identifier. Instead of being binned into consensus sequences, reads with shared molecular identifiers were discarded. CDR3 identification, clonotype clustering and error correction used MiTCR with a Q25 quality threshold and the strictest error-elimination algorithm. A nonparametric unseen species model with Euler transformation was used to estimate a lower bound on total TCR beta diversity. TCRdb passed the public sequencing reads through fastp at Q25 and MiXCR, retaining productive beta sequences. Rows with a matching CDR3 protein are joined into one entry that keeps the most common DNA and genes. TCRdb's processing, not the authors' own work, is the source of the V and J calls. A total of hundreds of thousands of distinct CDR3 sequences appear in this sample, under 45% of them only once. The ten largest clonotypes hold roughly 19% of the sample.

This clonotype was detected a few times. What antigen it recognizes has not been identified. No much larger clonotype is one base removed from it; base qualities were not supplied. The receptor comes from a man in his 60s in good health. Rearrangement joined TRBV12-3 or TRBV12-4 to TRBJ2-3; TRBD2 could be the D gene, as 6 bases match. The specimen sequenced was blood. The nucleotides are TGTGCCAGCAGCTGGACTATTTCCGGCACAGATACGCAGTATTTT. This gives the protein CASSWTISGTDTQYF.